This T cell receptor (beta chain) was sequenced in a study of cytomegalovirus exposure and HLA in healthy donors. Vbeta (60) and Jbeta (13) primers were used in the PCR. Using immunoSEQ multiplex PCR, the repertoire was profiled, and TCRdb retains in-frame clones only, with some absent. The repertoire holds some 80,000 clones, with about 79% as singletons. CDR1 is SEHNR, CDR2 FQNEAQ, per germline (reference sequence). This CDR3 spans 16 amino acids. Unmatched junction bases numbered 9, after V lost 5 bases and J lost 3 bases. Note on this clone: The antigen is unknown.

Points from the study as a whole: Fewer than 200 TCR beta chains were listed as cytomegalovirus-associated.

The TCR was taken from a man aged 18 to 30 in good health and CMV-seropositive. The sample taken for sequencing was PBMCs. The rearrangement links TRBV7-9 to TRBJ2-7; 11 positions agree with TRBD1. CDR3 in amino acids: CASSPPGTGGVYEQYF. The DNA of the CDR3 is TGTGCCAGCAGCCCGCCGGGGACAGGGGGTGTCTACGAGCAGTACTTC.